Included here is one T cell receptor (beta chain) sequence, with context. Its antigen is currently not known. Nothing much larger sits one base from this clone, and base qualities are not available. As encoded in the germline V gene (reference sequence), CDR1 is SGHKS while CDR2 is YYEKEE. Reading from cysteine to phenylalanine, the CDR3 counts 14 amino acids. Solely the CDR3 DNA is kept, with 42 bases framed from the first base. At the junction V is shortened by 0 bases and J by 2 bases, with 8 bases in between. Sequencing of the TRB variable region was done with the immunoSEQ hsTCRB v3.0 assay at survey level resolution. TRB sequencing targeted a depth of roughly 35,000-50,000 T-cell genomes per sample. An Illumina MiSeq with a v3 150-cycle kit was used to sequence the pooled TRB libraries. In the authors' own workflow: Repertoire analysis was performed in R inside a reproducible Nextflow workflow that covered QC, data transformation and analysis. LymphoSeq2, an R package for AIRR-Seq data exploration, was used to implement custom analyses. A handful of samples that produced fewer than 5000 total TRB sequences were removed, so some 190 HIV repertoires were analyzed. Of the 188 retained HIV repertoires, about 60 were collected before and more than 120 after ART initiation. Repertoires were downsampled to 5000 TRB nucleotide sequences, and summary statistics were averaged over 100 downsampling iterations. TRB sequences were retained for analysis only if CDR3 regions of at least seven amino acids were present. Diversity was measured with a Shannon entropy-derived clonality score and the Gini coefficient. In repertoire networks, the top 5000 CDR3 amino acid sequences were linked whenever an edit distance of one separated two sequences. For TRB CDR3 amino acid sequences, antigen specificity groups and MHC restriction were predicted with GLIPH2. CDR3 amino acid sequences were matched against VDJdb and McPAS-TCR to flag known CMV, EBV, HIV or tissue antigen associations. Pre-ART, post-ART and control groups were compared with Wilcoxon signed-rank tests and Holm-Bonferroni correction. Here the immuneACCESS table is served through TCRdb, limited to in-frame sequences with V and J called. Missing clones are a known gap in these copies; in checked studies unresolved V genes cover under half, and the rest lacks a known reason. V and J calls plus clone size are reproduced from that table; the DNA served to infer D and trimming. The sample table contains 42,000 or so clones; only one count was recorded for roughly 90% of them. Of the sample, 3.5% to 4.5% is held by the ten largest clones.

This entry belongs to a study of long-term antiretroviral therapy in people with HIV (dated by TCRdb to 2022 to 2024). About the full investigation: The earliest samples were collected roughly a decade before the 2015 WHO recommendation for immediate ART, at a time when ART was usually postponed until CD4 counts fell. Whether ART initiation and durable HIV suppression were associated with changes in peripheral blood TRB repertoire composition and diversity was tested in a retrospective serial study. A total of roughly 200 cryopreserved PBMC samples were contributed to the cohort by 30 adults with confirmed HIV infection, with samples collected serially over a mean of about 6 years (range 1-12). Eleven of the 30 participants with HIV were female. Test extractions of a monoclonal T-cell line alongside a few dozen polyclonal samples showed no cross-contamination during QIAcube processing.

Paper-wide results and their limitations: The samples span the years 2004 to 2017, and the ART regimens used at that time may not be as effective as current regimens. Because pre-ART samples had limited cell numbers, profiling was done on unsorted PBMC rather than on sorted CD4+ and CD8+ T cells. Inferences about post-ART repertoire changes were limited because no data were available on ART adherence, viral resistance or therapy changes. Since PBMC availability was limited, sequencing covered only the TCR beta chain, with no alpha chain pairing. Starting ART was linked to a significant rise in TRB diversity, yet even with long-term ART the diversity remained significantly lower than in transplant donor controls. Narrower CDR3 length ranges were observed in HIV repertoires than in controls, and an antigen-experienced repertoire with only a slight naive shift after ART was suggested by the network structure. Expanded TRB clones identified before ART initiation dominated the repertoire at all time points, although this dominance fluctuated and declined in many PLHIV after ART.

Participants were included only if at least one PBMC sample before ART initiation and at least two post-ART samples were available. Treatment was received in the United States of America by all participants with HIV. Cryopreserved samples of 1-10 million PBMC were thawed and washed before DNA extraction. At the time of the earliest PBMC sample, participants with HIV were aged between 23 and 54 years. PBMC samples from each participant spanned 1-4 timepoints before ART initiation and 2-8 timepoints after ART initiation, with a median of 7 samples. For every participant, serial HIV viral load, CD4+ T-cell count, ART history and demographic data were obtained. Genomic DNA was extracted from unsorted PBMC with a Qiagen kit on a QIAcube, with processing performed in batches of 12 samples.

The sequenced sample was unsorted PBMCs, obtained 1.2 years after starting antiretroviral therapy. This TCR was recovered from a woman between 50 and 59 years old with HIV. The sequence is built from TRBV5-5 and TRBJ1-2; the D gene assignment is ambiguous. The DNA is as follows: TGTGCCAGCAGCTTGGATGGAGGGAACTATGGCTACACCTTC. Translation gives CASSLDGGNYGYTF.